These 21 T cell receptor beta chains were sequenced from one sample in a study of T cells in Graves' hyperthyroidism and ophthalmopathy. The investigators amplified TCR beta CDR3 regions from RNA transcripts. Carried out on the TCR CDR3, a first-round RT-PCR used the HTBI primer set. Each CDR3 protein gets one entry after TCRdb re-called the multiplex PCR reads with MiXCR. The sample holds 80,000 to 100,000 distinct CDR3 sequences, 35% to 50% seen once. The sample was peripheral blood or thyroid tissue (not recorded which). The origin of the receptors is a woman aged 25-40 years with Graves' hyperthyroidism.

This clonotype has just one count. A clone one base away is much larger, so this may be a read error. CDR3 amino acids: CASSLRGPPDTINF. The DNA for the CDR3 is TGTGCCAGCAGTTTAAGAGGGCCTCCTGACACCATAAATTTT. This sequence joins TRBV27 and TRBJ1-3; D is ambiguous. The CDR3 length is 14 residues. Germline values: CDR1 MNHEY, CDR2 SMNVEV (reference sequence).

This clonotype occurred many times. The V and J genes are TRBV6-1 and TRBJ2-7; D is possibly TRBD2 (5 bases). The CDR3 length is 15 residues. V was trimmed by 2 bases and J by 2 bases, leaving 13 bases between them. Germline CDR1 and CDR2: MNHNS and SASEGT. The CDR3: CASSETTTLAYEQYF. DNA of the CDR3: TGTGCCAGCAGTGAAACTACGACACTAGCCTACGAGCAGTACTTC.

This clonotype was observed at least ten times. The rearrangement uses TRBV20-1 and TRBJ2-7; D might be TRBD2 (6 bases). Looked up from germline, CDR1 is DFQATT and CDR2 is SNEGSKA (reference sequence). Trimming stripped 2 bases from V and 0 bases from J, with 11 bases between. The CDR3 consists of 14 residues. The DNA of the CDR3 is TGCAGTGCTAGACGCGTCGGGAGCTCCTACGAGCAGTACTTC. Translating gives CSARRVGSSYEQYF.

This chain joins TRBV28 and TRBJ1-2; no definite D call. The V end lost 0 bases, the J end lost 1 base, and 15 bases lay between the germline ends. Germline V gene lookup returns CDR1 MDHEN and CDR2 SYDVKM. The CDR3 contains 17 residues. CDR3 amino acids: CASSLWGFVGDNYGYTF. CDR3 nucleotides: TGTGCCAGCAGTTTATGGGGGTTCGTTGGCGATAACTATGGCTACACCTTC.

Ten or more counts support this clonotype. The chain couples TRBV25-1 to TRBJ2-3; 12 bases fit TRBD2. Germline trimming cut 1 base from V and 6 bases from J; bases unmatched to any gene: 8. Looked up from germline, CDR1 is MGHDK and CDR2 is SYGVNS. The CDR3 has 17 amino acids. CDR3 protein: CASSESLTSGSGDTQYF. DNA for the CDR3: TGTGCCAGCAGTGAATCCCTGACTAGCGGGAGCGGGGATACGCAGTATTTT.

With respect to this clonotype: This CDR3 is missing its conserved last phenylalanine or tryptophan, likely due to a read error. The V gene is TRBV5-1, the J gene TRBJ2-7, with D uncertain. Germline CDR1 and CDR2: SGHRS and YFSETQ. The V gene lost 5 bases and the J gene lost 3 bases, with 12 bases spanning the gap. CDR3 length equals 13 residues. CDR3 sequence: CASSESADYEQYL. CDR3 nucleotides: TGCGCCAGCAGTGAATCGGCGGACTACGAGCAGTACCTC.

This clonotype was found many times. J is TRBJ1-1 and V is TRBV6-5; TRBD1 agrees at 7 bases. The CDR3 loop spans 15 amino acids. In germline, CDR1 is MNHEY, CDR2 SVGAGI. Losses at the gene ends were 2 bases for V and 4 bases for J; bases not matched to a gene: 7. The CDR3 protein is CASSYRQGLGTEAFF. The CDR3 bases are TGTGCCAGCAGTTACCGACAGGGACTAGGCACTGAAGCTTTCTTT.

This clonotype appeared a single time. This sequence joins TRBV20-1 and TRBJ2-1, with 9 bases identical to TRBD2. The junction had 5 bases not matched to a gene; V was cut back by 6 bases and J by 2 bases. Looked up from germline, CDR1 is DFQATT and CDR2 is SNEGSKA (reference sequence). This CDR3 region has 14 residues. Written as DNA, the CDR3 is TGCAGTGCCCTTAGCGGGAGCGCCTACAATGAGCAGTTCTTC. Protein sequence: CSALSGSAYNEQFF.

The V and J genes are TRBV15 and TRBJ1-4; D remains unclear. Germline V gene data show CDR1 as LNHNV and CDR2 as YYDKDF (reference sequence). Trimming took off 0 bases at V and 5 bases at J, with 7 bases between the two ends. The CDR3 consists of 14 residues. In nucleotides, the CDR3 is TGTGCCACCAGCAGAGATGGGTTCAATGAAAAACTGTTTTTT. Encoded protein: CATSRDGFNEKLFF.

This clonotype has at least ten counts. The chain has TRBV25-1 and TRBJ1-5; maybe TRBD1 (6 bases). This CDR3 is 14 amino acids long. Germline values: CDR1 MGHDK, CDR2 SYGVNS. V shed 4 bases and J shed 1 base, with 8 bases lying between them. As DNA, the CDR3 is TGTGCCAGCAGTGTGGGGGCCAGCAATCAGCCCCAGCATTTT. Residues: CASSVGASNQPQHF.

This clonotype was recorded at least ten times. This chain uses TRBV6-6 with TRBJ2-5; D call uncertain. The ends were cut back, 2 bases at V and 1 base at J, with 8 bases in the middle. The germline gives CDR1 MNHNY, CDR2 SVGAGI (reference sequence). This CDR3 has 14 residues. The DNA for the CDR3 is TGTGCCAGCAGTTACGGCGGCAGCCAAGAGACCCAGTACTTC. It is translated as CASSYGGSQETQYF.

A note on this clonotype: It may be a read error: a sequence one base away is much more abundant. The rearrangement uses TRBV7-2 and TRBJ2-2; TRBD2 is a possible D gene (6 bases). The CDR3 is 15 residues long. Germline V lookup: CDR1 SGHTA, CDR2 FQGNSA. CDR3 residues: CASSRGTLDAGELLF. DNA for the CDR3: TGTGCCAGCAGCCGCGGGACGTTGGACGCCGGGGAGCTGCTTTTT.

This clonotype was detected many times. The V gene is TRBV6-5, the J gene TRBJ1-5, with D maybe TRBD1 (6 bases). The CDR3 sequence is 15 residues long. Germline V gene lookup returns CDR1 MNHEY and CDR2 SVGAGI. Trimming took 4 bases from V and 7 from J, leaving 17 bases between them. The CDR3 nucleotides are TGTGCCAGCAGTTCGGCAGGGGCCCTCAGACAGCCCCAGCATTTT. Translating gives CASSSAGALRQPQHF.

V gene TRBV10-2 combines with J gene TRBJ2-7; no clear D. The CDR3 has 13 amino acids. The germline V gene has CDR1 WSHSY and CDR2 SAAADI. The DNA of the CDR3 is TGCGCTGGCTCAGCGCTCCGAACCTACGAGCAGTACTTC. This translates into CAGSALRTYEQYF.

This clonotype was seen many times. This sequence joins TRBV20-1 and TRBJ2-3, with TRBD1 identical over 10 bases. With V trimmed by 6 bases and J by 4 bases, 7 bases remained unmatched. The germline gives CDR1 DFQATT, CDR2 SNEGSKA (reference sequence). The CDR3 loop spans 14 amino acids. The DNA of the CDR3 is TGCAGTGCGGCCGGGACAGGGGAGGCAGATACGCAGTATTTT. This gives the protein CSAAGTGEADTQYF.

The V call is TRBV7-2, the J call TRBJ1-5; 8 positions agree with TRBD1. The CDR3 contains 16 residues. Per germline, CDR1 SGHTA and CDR2 FQGNSA. The V segment lost 5 bases and the J segment 7 bases; nucleotides outside the gene matches: 13. The CDR3 spells CASSQGTGRRRQPQHF. In DNA, the CDR3 is TGTGCCAGCAGCCAGGGGACAGGCCGGAGGAGGCAGCCCCAGCATTTT.

The V call is TRBV12-3 or TRBV12-4, the J call TRBJ2-5; D remains ambiguous. V lost 3 bases and J lost 4, with 12 bases in between. This CDR3 region has 14 residues. CDR3 loop: CASSFSFLGETQYF. The CDR3 DNA reads TGTGCCAGCAGTTTTAGTTTTCTGGGAGAGACCCAGTACTTC.

This clonotype was seen many times. J is TRBJ1-1 and V is TRBV15, with D unresolved. Per the germline V gene, CDR1 is LNHNV and CDR2 is YYDKDF (reference sequence). Between the trimmed V and J ends, which lost 0 bases and 5 bases, there was a span of 4 bases. This CDR3 is 12 amino acids long. Written as DNA, the CDR3 is TGTGCCACCAGCAGAGATATAACTGAAGCTTTCTTT. Translation: CATSRDITEAFF.

The V call is TRBV12-3 or TRBV12-4, the J call TRBJ2-5, with a weak D call TRBD1 (6 bases). Trimming took 5 bases from V and 5 from J, leaving 18 bases between them. The CDR3 is made up of 15 amino acids. DNA of the CDR3: TGTGCCAGCAGTGATATCACAGGGTGGTACGAGACCCAGTACTTC. It codes for CASSDITGWYETQYF.

This clonotype was found many times. This rearrangement joins TRBV6-5 to TRBJ2-2; D remains ambiguous. Germline lookup yields CDR1 MNHEY and CDR2 SVGAGI. There are 13 residues in the CDR3. V lost 6 bases and J 1 base, leaving 6 bases between the germline ends. The CDR3 DNA follows: TGTGCCAGCAGGGCCCTGAACACCGGGGAGCTGTTTTTT. Amino acid sequence: CASRALNTGELFF.

This clonotype was seen ten or more times. The junction and the germline gene differ at one end; a read error may be behind it. The rearrangement joins TRBV7-9 to TRBJ1-3; D not certain. The length of the CDR3 is 13 residues. Per the germline V gene, CDR1 is SEHNR and CDR2 is FQNEAQ (reference sequence). The CDR3 bases are TGTGCCAGCAGCCTAGCTTCTGGAAACACCATATATTTT. Amino acids: CASSLASGNTIYF.